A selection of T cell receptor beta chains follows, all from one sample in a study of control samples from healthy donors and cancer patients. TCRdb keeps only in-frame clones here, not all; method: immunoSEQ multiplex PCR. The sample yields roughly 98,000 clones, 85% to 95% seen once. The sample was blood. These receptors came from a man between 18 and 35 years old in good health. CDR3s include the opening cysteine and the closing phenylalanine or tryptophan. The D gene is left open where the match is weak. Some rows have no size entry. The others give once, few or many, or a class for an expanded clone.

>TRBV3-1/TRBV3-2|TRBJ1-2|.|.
TGTGCCAGCAGCCCCCCCAACGAGGCTGTGCGCTATGGCTACACCTTC
CASSPPNEAVRYGYTF
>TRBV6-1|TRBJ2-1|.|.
TGTGCCAGCAGTGATCATCTAGCGTACGGGCCCTACAATGAGCAGTTCTTC
CASSDHLAYGPYNEQFF
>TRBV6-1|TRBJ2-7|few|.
TGTGCCAGCAGTGAAGGAAGCTCCTACGAGCAGTACTTC
CASSEGSSYEQYF
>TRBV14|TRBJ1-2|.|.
TGTGCCAGCAGCCAAGATCTCGGAGGATATGGGAGCTACACCTTC
CASSQDLGGYGSYTF
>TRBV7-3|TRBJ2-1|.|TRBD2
TGTGCCAGCAGCTTAACGTACGGGACTAGCGGGGGTAGCTCCTACAATGAGCAGTTCTTC
CASSLTYGTSGGSSYNEQFF
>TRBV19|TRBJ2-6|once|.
TGTGCCAGTACTACTGGGGCCAACGTCCTGACTTTC
CASTTGANVLTF
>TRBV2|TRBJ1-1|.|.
TGTGCCAGCAGGGGAACTAATGAAGCTTTCTTT
CASRGTNEAFF
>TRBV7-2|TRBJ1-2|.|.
TGTGCCAGCAGCTTAACAACGGCTGGTGGCTACACCTTC
CASSLTTAGGYTF
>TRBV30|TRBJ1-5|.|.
TGTGCCTGGAGTGGGAGTTGGTACAATCAGCCCCAGCATTTT
CAWSGSWYNQPQHF
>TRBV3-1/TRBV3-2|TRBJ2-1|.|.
TGTGCCAGCAGTCCGAGAGGAGGGGACAACAATGAGCAGTTCTTC
CASSPRGGDNNEQFF
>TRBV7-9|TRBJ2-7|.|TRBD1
TGTGCCAGCAGCGGGGGGACAGGGAACTACGAGCAGTACTTC
CASSGGTGNYEQYF
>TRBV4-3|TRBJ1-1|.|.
TGCGCCAGCAGCAGAGGAACGGGCAGTTTGGGCGACACTGAAGCTTTCTTT
CASSRGTGSLGDTEAFF
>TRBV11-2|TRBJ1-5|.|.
TGTGCCAGCAGCTTCGTGGGGGGTGGCAATCAGCCCCAGCATTTT
CASSFVGGGNQPQHF
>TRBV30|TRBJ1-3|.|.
TGTGCCTGGAGACAGGACAGATCTGGAAACACCATATATTTT
CAWRQDRSGNTIYF
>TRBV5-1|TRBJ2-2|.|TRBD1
TGCGCCAGCAGCTACACAGGGGGCGCGCGGACCGGGGAGCTGTTTTTT
CASSYTGGARTGELFF
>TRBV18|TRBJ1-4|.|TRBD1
TGTGCCAGCTCACCCTTACAGGGGACGGCTGAAAAACTGTTTTTT
CASSPLQGTAEKLFF
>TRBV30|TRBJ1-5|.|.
TGTGCCTGGACCCCGGACCGCAATCAGCCCCAGCATTTT
CAWTPDRNQPQHF
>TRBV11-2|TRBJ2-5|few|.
TGTGCCAGCAGCTTAGATCGCGTGAAAGAGACCCAGTACTTC
CASSLDRVKETQYF
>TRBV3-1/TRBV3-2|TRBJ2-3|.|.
TGTGCCAGCGGGGGGGCGTCAGATACGCAGTATTTT
CASGGASDTQYF
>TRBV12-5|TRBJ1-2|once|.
TGTGCTAGTGGTTTGGGGAGTAACTATGGCTACACCTTC
CASGLGSNYGYTF
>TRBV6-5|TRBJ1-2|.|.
TGTGCCAGCAGTACCAACAGGGCCGGCTATGGCTACACCTTC
CASSTNRAGYGYTF
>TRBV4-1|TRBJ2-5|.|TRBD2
TGCGCCAGCAGCCAAGGGGGACTAGCGGGAGCTTTGGAGGAGACCCAGTACTTC
CASSQGGLAGALEETQYF
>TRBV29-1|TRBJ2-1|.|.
TGCAGCGTAAGCAGGGGTTTCTACAATGAGCAGTTCTTC
CSVSRGFYNEQFF
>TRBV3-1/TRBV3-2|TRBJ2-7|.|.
TGTGCCAGCAGCCAACTTCGTACGGGGATCTACGAGCAGTACTTC
CASSQLRTGIYEQYF
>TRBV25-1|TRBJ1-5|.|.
TGTGCCAGCAGTGGTGAGATTAGCAATCAGCCCCAGCATTTT
CASSGEISNQPQHF
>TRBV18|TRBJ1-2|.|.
TGTGCCAGCTCACCACGCGGTGCAGGTTACTATGGCTACACCTTC
CASSPRGAGYYGYTF
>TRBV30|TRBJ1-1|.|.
TGTGCCTGGGCGCCCCTGGGACCGCAGAACACTGAAGCTTTCTTT
CAWAPLGPQNTEAFF
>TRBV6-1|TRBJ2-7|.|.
TGTGCCAGCAGCGCATCGTACGAGCAGTACTTC
CASSASYEQYF
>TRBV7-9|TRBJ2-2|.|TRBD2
TGTGCCAGCAGCCCCCTGGGGGCGACTAGCGGGAGGGCCTCCGGGGAGCTGTTTTTT
CASSPLGATSGRASGELFF
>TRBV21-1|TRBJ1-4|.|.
TGTGCCAGCAGCAAAGCTATTATGGGGGCTCCGGATGAAAAACTGTTTTTT
CASSKAIMGAPDEKLFF
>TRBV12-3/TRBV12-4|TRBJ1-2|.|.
TGTGCCAGCAGTATCGGCAGGGCGGATGGCTACACCTTC
CASSIGRADGYTF
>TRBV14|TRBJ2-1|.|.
TGTGCCAGCAGCCGGCAGGGGTACAATGAGCAGTTCTTC
CASSRQGYNEQFF
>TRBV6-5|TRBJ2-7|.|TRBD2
TGTGCCAGCGCGGCGGGAGGAAATACCTACGAGCAGTACTTC
CASAAGGNTYEQYF
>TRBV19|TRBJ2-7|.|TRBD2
TGTGCCAGTAGTATATCGGGGGGAAGAAAATACGAGCAGTACTTC
CASSISGGRKYEQYF
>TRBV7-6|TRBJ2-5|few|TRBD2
TGTGCCAGCAGCCCCCGGAGGGCTAGCGGGAGGGCAATAGGAGAGACCCAGTACTTC
CASSPRRASGRAIGETQYF
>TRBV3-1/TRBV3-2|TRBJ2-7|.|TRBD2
TGTGCCAGCAGCCAAGATCGGGACTACCTCTACGAGCAGTACTTC
CASSQDRDYLYEQYF
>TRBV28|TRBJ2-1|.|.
TGTGCCAGCAGTTTATCTTCAGAAATAAGCACCTACAATGAGCAGTTCTTC
CASSLSSEISTYNEQFF
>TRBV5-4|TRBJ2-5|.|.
TGTGCCAGCAGCTCGGGACTTAGGGCCGAGGGGGAGACCCAGTACTTC
CASSSGLRAEGETQYF
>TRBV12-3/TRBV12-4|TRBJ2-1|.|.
TGTGCCAGCTCCCCGGGGGTCGGTGAGCAGTTCTTC
CASSPGVGEQFF
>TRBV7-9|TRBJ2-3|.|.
TGTGCCAGCAGTTTTTCTAGCACAGATACGCAGTATTTT
CASSFSSTDTQYF
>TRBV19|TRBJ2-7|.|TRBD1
TGTGCCAGTATGGGGGACAGGGGACGAGGTGGGTCTTACGAGCAGTACTTC
CASMGDRGRGGSYEQYF
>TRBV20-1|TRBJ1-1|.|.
TGCAGTGCTAGTGGACCGATGAACACTGAAGCTTTCTTT
CSASGPMNTEAFF
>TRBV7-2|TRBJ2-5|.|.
TGTGCCAGCAGCTTAGCCGCGGCCGCTCAAGAGACCCAGTACTTC
CASSLAAAAQETQYF
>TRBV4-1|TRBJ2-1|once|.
TGCGCCAGCAGCCAAGAAGGGCCGGGGGATATGGATGAGCAGTTCTTC
CASSQEGPGDMDEQFF
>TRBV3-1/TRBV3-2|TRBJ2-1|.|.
TGTGCCAGCAGCCCAGAAGCGGGTCCTTACAATGAGCAGTTCTTC
CASSPEAGPYNEQFF
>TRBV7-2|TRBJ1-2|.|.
TGTGCCAGCAGCTTGGGGAGTTGGTATGGCTACACCTTC
CASSLGSWYGYTF
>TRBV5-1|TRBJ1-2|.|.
TGCGCCAGCAGTGTCGGGGACTACGTAAAGTCATATGGCTACACCTTC
CASSVGDYVKSYGYTF